These T cell receptor beta chains were read from a single sample in a study of CD8 T cells in Susac syndrome. Each CDR3 protein gets one entry after TCRdb re-called the immunoSEQ multiplex PCR reads with MiXCR. The sample lists hundreds of thousands of distinct CDR3 sequences, 75% to 90% occurring once. Sequenced input: CD8+ T cells from PBMCs. The receptor source for this set is a human donor with multiple sclerosis. Both conserved end residues are part of each CDR3. The order of the fields is clone size, D gene, J gene, CDR3 length, V gene, CDR3 DNA, CDR3 protein. The D gene is left open where the match is weak. Not every row has a clone size; where given, it reads once, few, many or a size class.

size: NA
D: NA
J: TRBJ2-1
length: 16
V: TRBV28
DNA: TGTGCCAGCAGTTTCTATGGCGACAGACCCTACAATGAGCAGTTCTTC
CDR3: CASSFYGDRPYNEQFF

size: NA
D: NA
J: TRBJ2-7
length: 15
V: TRBV28
DNA: TGTGCCAGCAGTTTTCTTCCCGGACAGACCTACGAGCAGTACTTC
CDR3: CASSFLPGQTYEQYF

size: NA
D: NA
J: TRBJ2-2
length: 13
V: TRBV7-9
DNA: TGTGCAGCCGGGGGAGGGAACACCGGGGAGCTGTTTTTT
CDR3: CAAGGGNTGELFF

size: NA
D: TRBD2
J: TRBJ2-7
length: 15
V: TRBV20-1
DNA: TGCAGTGCCCGCCTACTAGCGGCTGAGACCTACGAGCAGTACTTC
CDR3: CSARLLAAETYEQYF

size: NA
D: NA
J: TRBJ2-7
length: 16
V: TRBV7-9
DNA: TGTGCCAGCAGCTTAGCGCCGGCAGGGGCACCCTACGAGCAGTACTTC
CDR3: CASSLAPAGAPYEQYF

size: NA
D: TRBD2
J: TRBJ2-7
length: 15
V: TRBV6-1
DNA: TGTGCCGGGGGACTAGCGGGAGGAGCGGCCTACGAGCAGTACTTC
CDR3: CAGGLAGGAAYEQYF

size: NA
D: TRBD2
J: TRBJ2-1
length: 15
V: TRBV27
DNA: TGTGCCAGCAGTTTATCGACTAGCCCGTACAATGAGCAGTTCTTC
CDR3: CASSLSTSPYNEQFF

size: NA
D: NA
J: TRBJ1-1
length: 14
V: TRBV18
DNA: TGTGCCAGCTCACCTCGAGGACGGGCCACTGAAGCTTTCTTT
CDR3: CASSPRGRATEAFF

size: NA
D: NA
J: TRBJ2-1
length: 13
V: TRBV2
DNA: TGTGCCAGTGTCCCGGGACTGGGTTATGAGCAGTTCTTC
CDR3: CASVPGLGYEQFF

size: NA
D: NA
J: TRBJ2-1
length: 15
V: TRBV3-1
DNA: TGTGCCAGCAGCCAAGGGGGGCCGTGGGATAATGAGCAGTTCTTC
CDR3: CASSQGGPWDNEQFF

size: once
D: NA
J: TRBJ2-3
length: 15
V: TRBV4-1
DNA: TGCGCCAGCAGCCTAGGGGGATTGGGCACAGATACGCAGTATTTT
CDR3: CASSLGGLGTDTQYF

size: NA
D: NA
J: TRBJ2-1
length: 13
V: TRBV27
DNA: TGTGCCAGCAGGATGGGTTACTACAATGAGCAGTTCTTC
CDR3: CASRMGYYNEQFF

size: NA
D: TRBD1
J: TRBJ1-2
length: 14
V: TRBV27
DNA: TGTGCCAGCAGGTCAGGGGGCCTAGTCTATGGCTACACCTTC
CDR3: CASRSGGLVYGYTF

size: NA
D: NA
J: TRBJ2-3
length: 17
V: TRBV30
DNA: TGTGCCTGGAGTGTACTCCCCGCGGAGATGGTAGCAGATACGCAGTATTTT
CDR3: CAWSVLPAEMVADTQYF